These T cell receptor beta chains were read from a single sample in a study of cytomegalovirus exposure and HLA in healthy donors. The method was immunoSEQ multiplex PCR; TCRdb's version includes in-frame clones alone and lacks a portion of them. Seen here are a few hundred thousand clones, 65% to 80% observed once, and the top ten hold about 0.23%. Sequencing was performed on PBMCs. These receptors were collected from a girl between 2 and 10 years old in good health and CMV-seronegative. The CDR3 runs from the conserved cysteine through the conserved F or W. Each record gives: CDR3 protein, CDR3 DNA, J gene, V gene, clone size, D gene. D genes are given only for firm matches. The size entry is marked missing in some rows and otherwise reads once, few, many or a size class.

CASSYEPGPMNTEAFF,TGTGCCAGCAGTTACGAACCAGGGCCGATGAACACTGAAGCTTTCTTT,TRBJ1-1,TRBV6-5,.,.
CASSQHSWTNEKLFF,TGTGCCAGCAGCCAACACAGCTGGACTAATGAAAAACTGTTTTTT,TRBJ1-4,TRBV7-9,.,.
CSVVGPGRHNEQFF,TGCAGCGTTGTAGGACCGGGAAGACACAATGAGCAGTTCTTC,TRBJ2-1,TRBV29-1,.,.
CASSPDRGIQHF,TGTGCCAGCAGTCCCGACAGGGGCATCCAGCATTTT,TRBJ1-5,TRBV28,.,TRBD1
CASSLTWGQGGEKLFF,TGCGCCAGCAGCTTGACTTGGGGACAGGGGGGTGAAAAACTGTTTTTT,TRBJ1-4,TRBV5-1,few,TRBD1
CASSPSKQVNTEAFF,TGTGCCAGCAGTCCAAGCAAGCAGGTAAACACTGAAGCTTTCTTT,TRBJ1-1,TRBV6-5,.,.
CASSTGPLNTEAFF,TGTGCCAGCAGTACAGGGCCCCTGAACACTGAAGCTTTCTTT,TRBJ1-1,TRBV27,.,.
CASSPPGQGVGEAFF,TGTGCCAGCTCACCCCCCGGACAGGGGGTAGGTGAAGCTTTCTTT,TRBJ1-1,TRBV2,.,TRBD1
CASSADWFGRDNEQFF,TGTGCCAGCAGCGCGGACTGGTTTGGTAGGGACAATGAGCAGTTCTTC,TRBJ2-1,TRBV5-6,few,.
CASSPRNTGGVYGYTF,TGCGCCAGCAGCCCGCGAAACACAGGTGGGGTCTATGGCTACACCTTC,TRBJ1-2,TRBV4-1,few,.
CAWSVGGWSEETQYF,TGTGCCTGGAGTGTAGGAGGTTGGTCGGAAGAGACCCAGTACTTC,TRBJ2-5,TRBV30,.,.
CASSPGQGKGSPLHF,TGTGCCAGCAGCCCGGGACAGGGGAAGGGTTCACCCCTCCACTTT,TRBJ1-6,TRBV5-5,.,TRBD1
CASSPRQGLSYEQYF,TGTGCCAGCTCACCTCGACAGGGATTATCCTACGAGCAGTACTTC,TRBJ2-7,TRBV18,.,TRBD1
CASSPVGQQNTEAFF,TGTGCCAGCAGCCCTGTGGGACAGCAGAACACTGAAGCTTTCTTT,TRBJ1-1,TRBV7-6,.,TRBD1
CASSLGSGSYEQYF,TGCGCCAGCAGCTTGGGGTCAGGGTCCTACGAGCAGTACTTC,TRBJ2-7,TRBV5-1,.,.
CASSVAGDTGELFF,TGTGCCAGCAGCGTTGCCGGAGACACCGGGGAGCTGTTTTTT,TRBJ2-2,TRBV9,.,.
CASSQVGGPETQYF,TGTGCCAGCAGCCAAGTAGGGGGTCCAGAGACCCAGTACTTC,TRBJ2-5,TRBV4-2,.,.
CASRPLGAGGSHEQFF,TGTGCCAGCAGACCCCTCGGAGCGGGAGGCAGCCATGAGCAGTTCTTC,TRBJ2-1,TRBV27,.,TRBD2
CASSSIAGQGSHNEQFF,TGTGCCAGCAGCTCCATAGCGGGACAGGGGTCCCACAATGAGCAGTTCTTC,TRBJ2-1,TRBV13,.,TRBD1
CASSIGQGNEQYF,TGTGCCAGTAGTATCGGGCAGGGGAACGAGCAGTACTTC,TRBJ2-7,TRBV19,.,.
CASSLSGTGGQPQHF,TGTGCCAGCAGCCTGTCGGGGACAGGGGGACAGCCCCAGCATTTT,TRBJ1-5,TRBV5-6,.,TRBD1
CASSLRGSTEAFF,TGTGCCAGCTCTCTTAGGGGCTCCACTGAAGCTTTCTTT,TRBJ1-1,TRBV18,.,.
CASSSRGSYEQYF,TGTGCCAGCAGTTCCCGGGGCTCCTACGAGCAGTACTTC,TRBJ2-7,TRBV6-5,.,.
CAWGPEGAYETQYF,TGTGCCTGGGGGCCCGAGGGGGCATATGAGACCCAGTACTTC,TRBJ2-5,TRBV30,once,TRBD1
CASSPGQGGYGYTF,TGTGCCAGCAGCCCGGGACAGGGTGGCTATGGCTACACCTTC,TRBJ1-2,TRBV11-2,.,TRBD1
CASSYSARGSEKLFF,TGTGCCAGCAGTTACTCGGCCAGGGGAAGCGAAAAACTGTTTTTT,TRBJ1-4,TRBV6-5,once,.
CSAGGSGSIAKNIQYF,TGCAGCGCGGGGGGAAGCGGGAGTATTGCCAAAAACATTCAGTACTTC,TRBJ2-4,TRBV29-1,.,TRBD2
CASASRGGQNEQFF,TGTGCCAGCGCCTCCCGGGGGGGGCAGAATGAGCAGTTCTTC,TRBJ2-1,TRBV7-9,once,TRBD2
CASSRALTGNQPQHF,TGTGCCAGCAGCCGCGCCCTCACGGGGAATCAGCCCCAGCATTTT,TRBJ1-5,TRBV6-5,.,.
CAWSEENSYEQYF,TGTGCCTGGAGTGAGGAGAACTCCTACGAGCAGTACTTC,TRBJ2-7,TRBV30,.,.
CASSSTSGRAYEQYF,TGTGCCAGCAGTTCTACTAGCGGGAGGGCCTACGAGCAGTACTTC,TRBJ2-7,TRBV6-5,.,TRBD2
CASSLLIEGPRNPAGTSGGWEQFF,TGTGCCAGCAGCCTCTTGATTGAGGGACCTCGAAACCCAGCCGGGACTAGCGGGGGGTGGGAGCAGTTCTTC,TRBJ2-1,TRBV13,.,TRBD2
CASMSGGAYGYTF,TGTGCCAGTATGAGCGGGGGCGCCTATGGCTACACCTTC,TRBJ1-2,TRBV19,few,.
CASSQADRGYEQYF,TGCGCCAGCAGCCAAGCGGACAGGGGCTACGAGCAGTACTTC,TRBJ2-7,TRBV4-1,.,TRBD1
CASSLQGVDQYF,TGTGCCAGCAGTTTACAGGGGGTCGACCAGTACTTC,TRBJ2-5,TRBV6-6,.,TRBD1
CASRQGQGNTGELFF,TGTGCCAGCAGACAGGGACAGGGTAACACCGGGGAGCTGTTTTTT,TRBJ2-2,TRBV6-1,.,TRBD1
CASSESLRELAEQFF,TGTGCCAGCAGTGAAAGTCTCCGGGAGTTGGCTGAGCAGTTCTTC,TRBJ2-1,TRBV2,.,.
CASTVRDRHSNQPQHF,TGTGCCAGCACCGTCCGGGACAGACATAGCAATCAGCCCCAGCATTTT,TRBJ1-5,TRBV7-3,.,TRBD1
CASSLGTSGGASYNEQFF,TGTGCCAGCAGCTTAGGGACTAGCGGGGGGGCCTCCTACAATGAGCAGTTCTTC,TRBJ2-1,TRBV7-3,.,TRBD2
CASSQDRGSNQPQHF,TGTGCCAGCAGCCAAGATCGGGGGAGCAATCAGCCCCAGCATTTT,TRBJ1-5,TRBV4-2,.,.
CASSQTVGESPLHF,TGTGCCAGTAGCCAAACTGTCGGGGAGTCACCCCTCCACTTT,TRBJ1-6,TRBV19,.,.